The sequence of this T cell receptor beta chain was determined in a study of blood T cell repertoires in COVID-19. Overall study context: Italy, Spain and the United States were the sources of the convalescent and acute COVID-19 samples. Sample material is recorded as cDNA or gDNA derived from T cells, B-cell-depleted T cells, or PBMCs.

Original processing methods: Amplifying reference gene primers gave estimates of nucleated cell counts. Sequenced by immunoSEQ multiplex PCR; TCRdb stores in-frame clones only, minus some. The V and J calls and the clone size are those of that table, but D and trimming were determined from the DNA. The table shows some 220,000 clones, with roughly 85% occurring only once. The CDR3 runs 14 residues. CDR1 is LNHDA, CDR2 SQIVND, per germline (reference sequence). J gave up 2 bases and V 3 bases, and 4 bases lay outside the gene matches. The sequenced sample consisted of peripheral blood. The source of this sequence is a young woman who had recovered from COVID-19. The rearrangement links TRBV19 to TRBJ2-7; 7 nucleotides agree with TRBD2. The CDR3 loop is CASSIGGKPYEQYF. DNA of the CDR3: TGTGCCAGTAGTATCGGGGGGAAACCCTACGAGCAGTACTTC.